The clone carrying this T cell receptor beta chain was picked up many times. Its target is not known. Genomic DNA, serving as template, underwent TCR beta VDJ and CDR3 profiling. Using its own MiXCR run on the reads, TCRdb lists one record per CDR3 protein. The table includes about 200,000 distinct CDR3 sequences, almost 50% detected once. Germline assignment: CDR1 DFQATT and CDR2 SNEGSKA (reference sequence). This CDR3 has 15 residues. The V end was cut by 0 bases, the J end by 5 bases, with 13 bases between. An expansion of CD8+CD57+ cells by flow cytometry had been shown in patients chosen for sequencing. The data were obtained in a study of CD8+CD57+ T cells in acquired aplastic anemia. General study findings and limits: Roughly 30 CD8+ CDR3 sequences occurred in both the patients and the controls.

The source is a human donor with aplastic anemia. This chain uses TRBV20-1 with TRBJ1-4; weak D call: TRBD1 (5 bases). The sequencing input was sorted CD4+, CD8+, or CD8+CD57+ T cells (not recorded which) from PBMCs. CDR3 nucleotides: TGCAGTGCTAGAGATCCCCGGGGGTTGAATGAAAAACTGTTTTTT. Translated: CSARDPRGLNEKLFF.